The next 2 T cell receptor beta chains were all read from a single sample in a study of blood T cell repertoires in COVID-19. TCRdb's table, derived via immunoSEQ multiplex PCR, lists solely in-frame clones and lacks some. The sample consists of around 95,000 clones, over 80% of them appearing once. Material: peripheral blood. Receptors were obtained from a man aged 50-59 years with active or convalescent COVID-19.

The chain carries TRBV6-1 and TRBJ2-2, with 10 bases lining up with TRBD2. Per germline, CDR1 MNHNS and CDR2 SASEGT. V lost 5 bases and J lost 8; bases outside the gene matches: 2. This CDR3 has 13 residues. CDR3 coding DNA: TGTGCCAGCAGTCAACTAGCGGGAGGGGAGCTGTTTTTT. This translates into CASSQLAGGELFF.

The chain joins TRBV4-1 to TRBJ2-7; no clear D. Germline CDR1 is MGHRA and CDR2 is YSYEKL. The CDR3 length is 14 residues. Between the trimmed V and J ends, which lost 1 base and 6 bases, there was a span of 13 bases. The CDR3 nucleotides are TGCGCCAGCAGCCAAGTTCAAGTACTCGGCGAGCAGTACTTC. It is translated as CASSQVQVLGEQYF.